The 4 T cell receptor beta chains below all came from one sample that was sequenced in a study of shared clonotypes between healthy human individuals. The method was immunoSEQ multiplex PCR; TCRdb's version includes in-frame clones alone and lacks a portion of them. The repertoire includes over 2 million clones, just under 95% of them detected once, and approximately 0.39% sits in the top ten. Sequenced: naive CD4+ T cells from PBMCs. Subset reported: CD45RA+ positively selected. Every receptor here comes from a man between 18 and 29 years old in good health. Some clones in this sample may be carry-over from other donors' samples.

V and J are TRBV27 and TRBJ1-1, with a tentative D call TRBD1 (6 bases). The V gene's germline CDR1 is MNHEY and CDR2 SMNVEV (reference sequence). Trimming removed 5 bases from V and 1 base from J, with 14 bases in between. The CDR3 contains 15 residues. The CDR3 bases are TGTGCCAGCAGTACCGCCTTACAGGGGAACACTGAAGCTTTCTTT. Protein sequence: CASSTALQGNTEAFF.

This chain uses TRBV4-3 with TRBJ2-1; D is unresolved. The CDR3 runs to 13 residues. V gave up 2 bases and J gave up 4 bases, with 6 bases separating them. The germline V gene encodes CDR1 LGHNA and CDR2 YSLEER. For the CDR3, the DNA is TGCGCCAGCAGCCAATCAACATACAATGAGCAGTTCTTC. It specifies CASSQSTYNEQFF.

The chain is built from TRBV11-1 and TRBJ2-5; D remains ambiguous. Looked up from germline, CDR1 is SGHAT and CDR2 is FQDESV (reference sequence). The CDR3 length is 19 residues. The germline V and J ends were trimmed by 1 base and 1 base, with 22 bases remaining between them. The CDR3 protein is CASSLGSPMEGNLQETQYF. CDR3 in DNA: TGTGCCAGCAGCTTAGGGTCCCCTATGGAAGGCAACCTCCAAGAGACCCAGTACTTC.

The chain couples TRBV5-6 to TRBJ1-1, with a possible D match to TRBD1 (5 bases). The V gene lost 0 bases and the J gene lost 0 bases, with 9 bases spanning the gap. CDR3 length equals 15 residues. The V gene's germline CDR1 is SGHDT and CDR2 YYEEEE. The CDR3 nucleotides read TGTGCCAGCAGCTTGGGACCAGGGATGAACACTGAAGCTTTCTTT. Translation gives CASSLGPGMNTEAFF.